A single TCR beta chain is shown here with its context. Its antigen remains unknown. CDR1 and CDR2 (germline): SGHAT, FQNNGV. V gave up 5 bases and J gave up 8 bases, with 15 bases separating them. The CDR3 length is 14 residues. These data come from a study of monozygotic twins with cystic fibrosis. In the study overall: Roughly 3 micrograms of fragmented DNA underwent around 14 PCR cycles for library preparation.

Findings and caveats of the study: Low clonality (median roughly 0.009) suggested a mostly naive repertoire. Nucleotide-identical clonotype sharing was significantly higher within monozygotic CF twin pairs than between unrelated CF individuals. V usage most resembled the co-twin in 13 of 16 pairs.

Assay: immunoSEQ multiplex PCR; the TCRdb copy retains only in-frame clones and omits some. The repertoire has about 20,000 clones, about 87% of them found once; the top ten carry 1% to 1.5%. The clonotype originates from a woman between 25 and 40 years old with cystic fibrosis. The rearrangement joins TRBV11-2 to TRBJ1-4, with no clear D. The sequenced material came from blood. The DNA for the CDR3 is TGTGCCAGCAGCGTAAAAGCAGTGGGGGAAAAACTGTTTTTT. It is translated as CASSVKAVGEKLFF.